A single sample is the source of the 21 T cell receptor beta chains below, sequenced in a study of Graves' ophthalmopathy and Graves' hyperthyroidism. TCR beta CDR3 amplification used RNA transcripts. RT-PCR with HTBI primers came first, then second-round multiplex PCR. MiXCR, applied by TCRdb to the multiplex PCR reads, yields one record per CDR3 protein. Of 300,000 to 400,000 distinct CDR3 sequences in the sample, 15% to 20% were seen once. The sample was peripheral blood. The receptors originated from an adult man with Graves' ophthalmopathy.

This clonotype has ten or more counts. This rearrangement joins TRBV6-1 to TRBJ2-4; 10 bases line up with TRBD2. V was pared by 6 bases and J by 7 bases, with 9 bases of the junction left unmatched. The CDR3 consists of 15 residues. Germline values: CDR1 MNHNS, CDR2 SASEGT. The chain's CDR3 is CASRERGGNRNIQYF. CDR3 DNA: TGTGCCAGCAGGGAGCGGGGGGGCAATCGGAACATTCAGTACTTC.

This clonotype was found many times. J is TRBJ1-2 and V is TRBV12-3 or TRBV12-4; D may be TRBD1 (6 bases). V was shortened by 3 bases and J by 8 bases, with 19 bases between the two germline ends. The CDR3 runs to 15 residues. The CDR3 DNA reads as TGTGCCAGCAGTTTTCTACAGGGCGGAGGAGGGGGCTACACCTTC. Translation gives CASSFLQGGGGGYTF.

This clonotype was counted only a few times. The chain carries TRBV6-5 and TRBJ1-2; a possible D gene is TRBD1 (5 bases). The CDR3 loop spans 14 amino acids. The germline V gene encodes CDR1 MNHEY and CDR2 SVGAGI. Between the trimmed V and J ends, which lost 4 bases and 5 bases, there was a span of 14 bases. CDR3 bases: TGTGCCAGCAGTTTAAGCAGGGTGGGATATGGCTACACCTTC. Translated, it gives CASSLSRVGYGYTF.

Concerning this clonotype: Just one base apart from a much larger clone, this may be a read error. The rearrangement links TRBV9 to TRBJ2-7; tentative D call: TRBD2 (6 bases). The CDR3 contains 13 residues. Germline lookup yields CDR1 SGDLS and CDR2 YYNGEE. The CDR3 sequence: CASSGGDYYEQCF. CDR3 in DNA: TGTGCCAGCAGCGGCGGGGATTACTACGAGCAGTGCTTC.

The sample holds many counts of this clonotype. J is TRBJ1-1 and V is TRBV6-5; D is perhaps TRBD1 (5 bases). The CDR3 extends over 11 amino acids. The V and J ends lost 7 bases and 8 bases respectively, with 11 bases between them. Germline assignment: CDR1 MNHEY and CDR2 SVGAGI. The CDR3 DNA is TGTGCCAGCATTTCACACAGGGAAGCTTTCTTT. This sequence encodes CASISHREAFF.

This clonotype has a count of ten or more. The chain joins TRBV20-1 to TRBJ1-2, with D unresolved. CDR1 is DFQATT, CDR2 SNEGSKA, per germline (reference sequence). The CDR3 contains 12 residues. Trimming stripped 3 bases from V and 2 bases from J, with 7 bases between. In DNA form, the CDR3 reads TGCAGTGCTAGCGTCAGCAACTATGGCTACACCTTC. It yields the protein CSASVSNYGYTF.

This clonotype was observed a few times. The chain employs TRBV12-3 or TRBV12-4 and TRBJ1-2; D not certain. This CDR3 comprises 12 residues. The V end lost 2 bases, the J end lost 8 bases, and 9 bases lay between the germline ends. CDR3 in amino acids: CASSLWVGGYTF. Written as DNA, the CDR3 is TGTGCCAGCAGTTTATGGGTCGGCGGCTACACCTTC.

This clonotype was seen ten or more times. J is TRBJ2-2 and V is TRBV2; D perhaps matches TRBD1 (6 bases). V lost 6 bases, J lost 8 bases, and 19 bases lay in between. This CDR3 region has 15 residues. Germline V gene sequence: CDR1 SNHLY, CDR2 FYNNEI. CDR3 amino acids: CASRGDTGFVGELFF. The CDR3 DNA is TGTGCCAGCAGGGGGGATACAGGGTTTGTTGGGGAGCTGTTTTTT.

The table lists this clonotype with a few counts. CDR3 sequence (DNA): TGTGCCAGCATCGATAGCGGGAGTTCCTACGAGCAGTACTTC. This encodes CASIDSGSSYEQYF. The genes are TRBV6-2 or TRBV6-3 and TRBJ2-7; 9 nucleotides agree with TRBD2. Unmatched junction bases numbered 5, after V lost 7 bases and J lost 1 base. CDR1 MNHEY and CDR2 SVGEGT come from the germline V gene. The CDR3 contains 14 residues.

The rearrangement joins TRBV6-1 to TRBJ2-7; 8 bases are a match to TRBD2. CDR3 length: 14 residues. Per the germline V gene, CDR1 is MNHNS and CDR2 is SASEGT. Germline trimming cut 5 bases from V and 4 bases from J; bases unmatched to any gene: 7. In DNA form, the CDR3 reads TGTGCCAGCAGTCGGGCGCGGGGGGATTACGAGCAGTACTTC. Its translation is CASSRARGDYEQYF.

CDR3 coding DNA: TGTGCCAGCAAACGGGGGGGGCCGGAGACCCAGTACTTC. It is translated as CASKRGGPETQYF. The V gene is TRBV7-8, the J gene TRBJ2-5, with TRBD2 identical over 8 bases. This CDR3 comprises 13 residues. V lost 7 bases, J lost 5 bases, and 6 bases stayed unmatched. Germline values: CDR1 SGHVS, CDR2 FQNEAQ.

This clonotype was seen many times. At one end, the junction sequence differs from germline, possibly due to a read error. V is TRBV11-2 and J is TRBJ1-1; D gene ambiguous. The CDR3 is made up of 13 amino acids. Per germline, CDR1 SGHAT and CDR2 FQNNGV. CDR3 nucleotide sequence: TGTGCCAGCAGCCCAACCAAAAATGAACACGTCAGATTT. Translated: CASSPTKNEHVRF.

This clonotype came up many times. The chain combines TRBV5-1 with TRBJ2-7; 7 positions match TRBD1. Per germline, CDR1 SGHRS and CDR2 YFSETQ. The CDR3 consists of 15 residues. V shed 2 bases, J shed 0 bases, and the junction held 5 bases outside the gene matches. The CDR3 bases are TGCGCCAGCAGCTTAACAGGGGACAGCTCCTACGAGCAGTACTTC. It yields the protein CASSLTGDSSYEQYF.

This sequence joins TRBV19 and TRBJ2-2; 7 nucleotides match TRBD1. Trimming took 5 bases from V and 6 from J; bases not matched to a gene: 15. The CDR3 consists of 17 residues. Looked up from germline, CDR1 is LNHDA and CDR2 is SQIVND (reference sequence). DNA of the CDR3: TGTGCCAGTAGTTCCCTCTCAACAGGGGTCTCGGCCGGGGAGCTGTTTTTT. This sequence encodes CASSSLSTGVSAGELFF. The complete variable domain, with remaining parts taken from reference TRBV19 and TRBJ2-2, reads DGGITQSPKYLFRKEGQNVTLSCEQNLNHDAMYWYRQDPGQGLRLIYYSQIVNDFQKGDIAEGYSVSREKKESFPLTVTSAQKNPTAFYLCASSSLSTGVSAGELFFGEGSRLTVL.

This clonotype was counted ten times or more. This rearrangement joins TRBV30 to TRBJ1-6; 10 nucleotides match TRBD1. V lost 0 bases and J lost 10; bases outside the gene matches: 12. CDR3 length: 17 amino acids. Germline V gene lookup returns CDR1 GTSNPN and CDR2 SVGIG (reference sequence). The CDR3 coding sequence is TGTGCCTGGAGTGTATTACCGGTGGACAGGGGGATGTCACCCCTCCACTTT. This encodes CAWSVLPVDRGMSPLHF.

Ten or more counts support this clonotype. V and J are TRBV19 and TRBJ2-5; 8 bases agree with TRBD1. Trimming at V came to 1 base and at J to 7 bases, leaving 14 bases not matched to a gene. The CDR3 is 17 amino acids. Germline CDR1 is LNHDA and CDR2 is SQIVND (reference sequence). The CDR3 reads CASSIGALTGVKVTQYF. The CDR3 nucleotides read TGTGCCAGTAGTATAGGAGCCCTGACAGGGGTGAAAGTGACCCAGTACTTC.

At least ten counts were recorded for this clonotype. This may be a read error, as it is one base from a much larger clone. V usage is TRBV11-2 and J usage is TRBJ1-2, with no clear D. The CDR3 covers 14 residues. Germline V lookup: CDR1 SGHAT, CDR2 FQNNGV. The V gene lost 5 bases and the J gene lost 2 bases, with 12 bases spanning the gap. CDR3 nucleotides: TGTGCCAGCAGCCGTACGAGGCCGAACTATGGCTACACCTTC. Protein sequence: CASSRTRPNYGYTF.

This clonotype was seen many times. The V gene is TRBV7-8, the J gene TRBJ2-7; the D gene is possibly TRBD1 (5 bases). V was shortened by 0 bases and J by 2 bases, with 20 bases between the two germline ends. This CDR3 has 18 amino acids. Germline V gene lookup returns CDR1 SGHVS and CDR2 FQNEAQ. CDR3 residues: CASSLALSRQRKAYEQYF. CDR3 DNA sequence: TGTGCCAGCAGCTTAGCGCTCTCAAGACAGAGAAAAGCCTACGAGCAGTACTTC.

The J gene is TRBJ1-5, the V gene TRBV11-1; D uncertain. Looked up from germline, CDR1 is SGHAT and CDR2 is FQDESV (reference sequence). Trimming removed 4 bases from V and 4 bases from J, with 8 bases in between. This CDR3 spans 13 amino acids. The CDR3 nucleotides are TGTGCCAGCAGCTCTGCGGTAAATCAGCCCCAGCATTTT. Protein product: CASSSAVNQPQHF.

There are many counts of this clonotype. The DNA of the CDR3 is TGTGCCAGCAGCTCCACCTTCTACGAGCAGTACTTC. Translation: CASSSTFYEQYF. The chain combines TRBV7-8 with TRBJ2-7; no reliable D call. V was trimmed by 4 bases and J by 3 bases, leaving 7 bases between them. The germline V gene has CDR1 SGHVS and CDR2 FQNEAQ. The CDR3 contains 12 residues.

This clonotype has at least ten counts. For the CDR3, the DNA is TGCAGCGTTGAGACTAGCGGGAGCTCCTACGAGCAGTACTTC. Translation gives CSVETSGSSYEQYF. V usage is TRBV29-1 and J usage is TRBJ2-7; 12 nucleotides align to TRBD2. The CDR3 spans 14 residues. Germline V gene sequence: CDR1 SQVTM, CDR2 ANQGSEA. Trimming cost V 3 bases and J 0 bases; bases outside gene matches: 0.